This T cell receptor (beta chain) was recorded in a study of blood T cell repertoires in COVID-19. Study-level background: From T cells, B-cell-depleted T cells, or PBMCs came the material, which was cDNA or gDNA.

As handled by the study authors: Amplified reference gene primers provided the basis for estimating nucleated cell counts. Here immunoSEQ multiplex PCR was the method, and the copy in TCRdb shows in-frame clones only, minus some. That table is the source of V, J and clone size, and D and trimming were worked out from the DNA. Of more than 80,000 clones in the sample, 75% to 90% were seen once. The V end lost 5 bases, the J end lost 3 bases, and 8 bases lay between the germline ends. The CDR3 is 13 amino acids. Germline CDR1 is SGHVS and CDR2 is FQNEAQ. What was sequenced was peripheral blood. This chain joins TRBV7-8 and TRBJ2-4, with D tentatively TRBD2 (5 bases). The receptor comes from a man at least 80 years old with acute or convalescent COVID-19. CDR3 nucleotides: TGTGCCAGCAGCCCTGGACTCAAAAACATTCAGTACTTC. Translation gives CASSPGLKNIQYF.